The T cell receptor beta chain under discussion was sequenced for a study of blood T cell repertoires in COVID-19. Looking at the study overall: Italy, Spain and the United States were the sources of the convalescent and acute COVID-19 samples. T cells, B-cell-depleted T cells, or PBMCs supplied cDNA or gDNA.

In the authors' methods: Cell counts per sample came from amplifying reference gene primers. The method was immunoSEQ multiplex PCR; TCRdb's version includes in-frame clones alone and lacks a portion of them. Clone size and V and J calls were adopted from that table, with D and trimming inferred from the DNA. Among around 100,000 clones listed, approximately 86% were seen once. CDR1 is LNHNV, CDR2 YYDKDF, per germline (reference sequence). Between the trimmed V and J ends, which lost 0 bases and 5 bases, there was a span of 7 bases. This CDR3 is 13 amino acids long. This sequence joins TRBV15 and TRBJ2-5; D call uncertain. Input material: peripheral blood. The receptor was derived from a man in his forties with acute or convalescent COVID-19. CDR3 nucleotides: TGTGCCACCAGCAGAGATGTGAGGGAGACCCAGTACTTC. Translation gives CATSRDVRETQYF.